This TCR beta chain is drawn from a study of blood T cell repertoires in COVID-19. Study context: The study counted Cohort 3 donors as recovered given two negative PCRs, clearance, or symptom resolution. Acute and convalescent COVID-19 samples came from the United States, Italy and Spain.

The V gene end was trimmed by 5 bases and the J gene end by 5 bases; junction bases not matched to a gene: 7. Germline loops: CDR1 LNHDA, CDR2 SQIVND (reference sequence). The CDR3 length is 14 residues. Repertoires were generated with immunoSEQ multiplex PCR, while TCRdb's copy carries only in-frame clones and drops some. The sample holds about 200,000 clones; about 88% are singletons and the top ten take around 23%. The chain joins TRBV19 to TRBJ1-1; 8 bases match TRBD1. The sequenced sample consisted of PBMCs or T cells enriched from blood (not recorded which). The TCR sequence derives from a woman aged 35 to 49 in a cohort exposed to, infected with or recovered from COVID-19 (not recorded which). The CDR3 coding sequence is TGTGCCAGTAGTCCTGGACAGGGATGGACTGAAGCTTTCTTT. It translates to CASSPGQGWTEAFF.